The 17 T cell receptor beta chains listed next were all sequenced from one sample in a study of T cells in narcolepsy. Data came from immunoSEQ multiplex PCR; TCRdb stores just in-frame clones and leaves some out. The sample records around 30,000 clones, around 83% being singletons. Sequencing input: CD45RA- memory CD4+ T cells from PBMCs. These receptors all come from a human donor with narcolepsy.

The chain recombines TRBV5-1 with TRBJ1-4, with D unclear. This CDR3 region has 13 residues. The V and J ends lost 2 bases and 8 bases respectively, with 10 bases between them. Germline V CDR1 and CDR2: SGHRS, YFSETQ. The CDR3 here is CASSFGRKEKLFF. CDR3 coding DNA: TGCGCCAGCAGCTTTGGGCGGAAAGAAAAACTGTTTTTT.

The chain uses TRBV19 and TRBJ1-1, with D possibly being TRBD1 (6 bases). Germline loops: CDR1 LNHDA, CDR2 SQIVND (reference sequence). V lost 7 bases, J lost 8 bases, and 14 bases lay in between. This CDR3 comprises 12 residues. CDR3 sequence: CASNHPQGEAFF. DNA of the CDR3: TGTGCCAGTAACCACCCCCAGGGGGAAGCTTTCTTT.

The rearrangement uses TRBV7-6 and TRBJ1-3, with 7 positions matching TRBD1. The CDR3 loop spans 18 amino acids. V lost 1 base and J lost 0; bases outside the gene matches: 9. Germline CDR1 and CDR2: SGHVS and FNYEAQ. CDR3 protein: CASSLGGYRGPSGNTIYF. In DNA, the CDR3 is TGTGCCAGCAGCTTAGGGGGCTACAGGGGACCCTCTGGAAACACCATATATTTT.

A word on this clone: A read error may account for a junction end that differs from germline. V gene TRBV29-1 combines with J gene TRBJ2-1; D is uncertain. The CDR3 length is 8 residues. Germline CDR1 reads SQVTM; CDR2 reads ANQGSEA. CDR3 residues: CSTDEQFF. The CDR3 DNA follows: TGTAGTACCGATGAGCAGTTCTTC.

V is TRBV9 and J is TRBJ2-5; either TRBD1 or TRBD2 may supply D (6 bases each). Trimming removed 0 bases from V and 2 bases from J, with 11 bases in between. This CDR3 contains 15 residues. Germline lookup yields CDR1 SGDLS and CDR2 YYNGEE. The CDR3 sequence: CASSVAGATQETQYF. CDR3 DNA: TGTGCCAGCAGCGTAGCGGGGGCGACGCAAGAGACCCAGTACTTC.

The rearrangement links TRBV15 to TRBJ2-1; TRBD1 aligns across 9 bases. Per the germline V gene, CDR1 is LNHNV and CDR2 is YYDKDF (reference sequence). The CDR3 runs 16 residues. V shed 3 bases, J shed 7 bases, and the junction held 10 bases outside the gene matches. The CDR3 sequence is CATSRTQGAGSNEQFF. The DNA of the CDR3 is TGTGCCACCAGCAGGACACAGGGGGCCGGCAGTAATGAGCAGTTCTTC.

The chain recombines TRBV29-1 with TRBJ1-1, with D tentatively TRBD1 (5 bases). Trimming cost V 3 bases and J 9 bases, with 11 bases left between them. The CDR3 loop spans 11 amino acids. CDR1 and CDR2 (germline): SQVTM, ANQGSEA. CDR3 protein: CSVEWQGKAFF. CDR3 in DNA: TGCAGCGTTGAGTGGCAGGGAAAAGCTTTCTTT.

Here the CDR3 reads CASSASTSGGSYEQYF. The CDR3 DNA follows: TGCGCCAGCAGCGCCTCCACTAGCGGGGGCTCCTACGAGCAGTACTTC. This chain joins TRBV5-1 and TRBJ2-7, with 11 bases identical to TRBD2. Per the germline V gene, CDR1 is SGHRS and CDR2 is YFSETQ. This CDR3 has 16 residues. Trimming removed 4 bases from V and 0 bases from J; junction bases left unmatched: 6.

The V gene is TRBV27, the J gene TRBJ2-5, with 8 bases identical to TRBD1. The CDR3 extends over 15 amino acids. V shed 6 bases and J 2 bases; nucleotides not matched to a gene: 8. Germline V lookup: CDR1 MNHEY, CDR2 SMNVEV (reference sequence). The CDR3: CASSLGGTGQETQYF. The CDR3 DNA sequence: TGTGCCAGCAGCCTAGGGGGGACAGGTCAAGAGACCCAGTACTTC.

V and J are TRBV6-1 and TRBJ1-3; D not certain. CDR3 length equals 16 residues. V was shortened by 0 bases and J by 4 bases, with 13 bases between the two germline ends. The V gene's germline CDR1 is MNHNS and CDR2 SASEGT. CDR3 in DNA: TGTGCCAGCAGTGAAGCCCATGGGGTTTCAGGAAACACCATATATTTT. Protein sequence: CASSEAHGVSGNTIYF.

The chain couples TRBV7-2 to TRBJ1-1; the D is unclear. Germline-derived CDR1 and CDR2 are SGHTA and FQGNSA. The CDR3 runs 14 residues. The V end lost 5 bases, the J end lost 5 bases, and 15 bases lay between the germline ends. Written as DNA, the CDR3 is TGTGCCAGCAGCCGGGGTATACGGGAGACTGAAGCTTTCTTT. Protein: CASSRGIRETEAFF. Full variable domain (outside the CDR3, taken from reference TRBV7-2 and TRBJ1-1): GAGVSQSPSNKVTEKGKDVELRCDPISGHTALYWYRQSLGQGLEFLIYFQGNSAPDKSGLPSDRFSAERTGGSVSTLTIQRTQQEDSAVYLCASSRGIRETEAFFGQGTRLTVV.

This chain joins TRBV19 and TRBJ1-2; TRBD1 is a possible D gene (5 bases). The CDR3 runs to 14 residues. Per the germline V gene, CDR1 is LNHDA and CDR2 is SQIVND (reference sequence). Trimming removed 5 bases at V and 3 bases at J, with 13 bases between. CDR3: CASSSQDSHYGYTF. The CDR3 nucleotides read TGTGCCAGTAGTTCACAGGACTCGCACTATGGCTACACCTTC.

The chain is built from TRBV19 and TRBJ2-1; TRBD2 aligns across 11 bases. CDR1 and CDR2 from the germline V gene are LNHDA and SQIVND (reference sequence). The CDR3 has 15 residues. With 6 bases clipped from V and 8 bases from J, the junction kept 9 bases outside the gene matches. CDR3 in DNA: TGTGCCAGTAGACTTGGGACTAGCGGTAGGGATGAGCAGTTCTTC. Residues: CASRLGTSGRDEQFF.

The genes are TRBV5-4 and TRBJ1-5; TRBD1 might be the D (5 bases). The CDR3 extends over 14 amino acids. Between the trimmed V and J ends, which lost 4 bases and 7 bases, there was a span of 15 bases. CDR1 and CDR2 (germline): SGHNT, YYREEE (reference sequence). The CDR3 coding sequence is TGTGCCAGCAGCCGCCCGGGGGAGGGGCAGCCCCAGCATTTT. Protein sequence: CASSRPGEGQPQHF.

This chain uses TRBV19 with TRBJ1-5; D is uncertain. Germline CDR1 is LNHDA and CDR2 is SQIVND (reference sequence). Trimming shortened V by 7 bases and J by 2 bases, and 6 bases separated the two germline ends. The CDR3 extends over 12 amino acids. The CDR3 nucleotides read TGTGCCAGTACTTATGGCAATCAGCCCCAGCATTTT. Translation gives CASTYGNQPQHF. Variable domain in full (rest from reference TRBV19 and TRBJ1-5): DGGITQSPKYLFRKEGQNVTLSCEQNLNHDAMYWYRQDPGQGLRLIYYSQIVNDFQKGDIAEGYSVSREKKESFPLTVTSAQKNPTAFYLCASTYGNQPQHFGDGTRLSIL.

Concerning this clone: The junction shows a germline mismatch at one end, possibly a read error. J is TRBJ1-5 and V is TRBV4-1, with D uncertain. Germline V CDR1 and CDR2: MGHRA, YSYEKL. The CDR3 totals 15 residues. The CDR3 spells CASGPYFNSNQPQHF. The CDR3 DNA is TGTGCCAGCGGCCCTTATTTTAACAGCAATCAGCCCCAGCATTTT.

The chain combines TRBV5-8 with TRBJ2-3; tentatively, D is TRBD1 (5 bases). Trimming removed 2 bases from V and 4 bases from J, with 8 bases in between. This CDR3 comprises 13 residues. Germline CDR1 is SGHTS and CDR2 is YDEGEE. The CDR3 DNA sequence: TGTGCCAGCAGCTTCCTAGGGGCAGATACGCAGTATTTT. This encodes CASSFLGADTQYF.